A single sample is the source of the 22 T cell receptor beta chains below, sequenced in a study of Graves' ophthalmopathy and Graves' hyperthyroidism. As the template, RNA transcripts were used to amplify TCR beta CDR3 regions. The first round was an RT-PCR with HTBI primers, and the second round was a multiplex PCR. TCRdb itself ran the multiplex PCR reads through MiXCR, one entry per CDR3 protein. There are around 670,000 distinct CDR3 sequences in the sample; roughly 40% occur only once, and 40% to 55% lies in the top ten. Sequencing used peripheral blood. The receptors were sampled from an adult man with Graves' ophthalmopathy.

The chain joins TRBV9 to TRBJ2-2; D gene ambiguous. V was clipped by 4 bases and J by 3 bases, with 7 bases between them. Germline loops: CDR1 SGDLS, CDR2 YYNGEE. The CDR3 is made up of 13 amino acids. CDR3 bases: TGTGCCAGCAGCCAAGGGTACACCGGGGAGCTGTTTTTT. Protein product: CASSQGYTGELFF.

Comments on this clonotype: Germline is not matched at one junction end, which may reflect a read error. The chain links TRBV2 to TRBJ2-7; D assignment may be TRBD1 or TRBD2 (5 bases each). Germline-derived CDR1 and CDR2 are SNHLY and FYNNEI. The CDR3 runs to 13 residues. The CDR3, as DNA: TGTGCCAGCAGTTTCGGGCAGGGAGTCGAGCAGCACTTC. It yields the protein CASSFGQGVEQHF.

This chain joins TRBV9 and TRBJ1-4; no definite D call. V was pared by 7 bases and J by 7 bases, with 17 bases between. Germline V gene data show CDR1 as SGDLS and CDR2 as YYNGEE. The CDR3 totals 14 residues. The CDR3 DNA follows: TGTGCCAGCGACGGCCCTGCGGGAAGTGAAAAACTGTTTTTT. This gives the protein CASDGPAGSEKLFF.

Points on this clonotype: With a much larger clone just one base away, this may be a read error. The genes are TRBV15 and TRBJ1-1; D is perhaps TRBD1 (6 bases). The germline V gene has CDR1 LNHNV and CDR2 YYDKDF (reference sequence). The CDR3 spans 15 residues. The CDR3 sequence is CATSGDWNRDTEAFF. The CDR3 bases are TGTGCCACCAGCGGAGATTGGAACAGGGACACTGAAGCTTTCTTT. The full variable domain, in which reference TRBV15 and TRBJ1-1 provide the parts outside the CDR3, is DAMVIQNPRYQVTQFGKPVTLSCSQTLNHNVMYWYQQKSSQAPKLLFHYYDKDFNNEADTPDNFQSRRPNTSFCFLDIRSPGLGDTAMYLCATSGDWNRDTEAFFGQGTRLTVV.

This clonotype has just a few counts. At one of its ends the junction is not consistent with the germline gene, which may arise from a read error. The chain has TRBV10-3 and TRBJ1-6, with D possibly being TRBD1 (6 bases). Germline-derived CDR1 and CDR2 are ENHRY and SYGVKD. The CDR3 contains 16 residues. The CDR3: CASSPGHLYANSPLHF. CDR3 in DNA: TGTGCCAGCAGTCCGGGACATCTCTACGCTAATTCACCCCTCCACTTT.

The chain combines TRBV7-1 with TRBJ1-2; TRBD1 matches at 12 bases. TRBV7-1 is designated an ORF whose function remains uncertain. This CDR3 has 19 residues. V lost 5 bases, J lost 3 bases, and 16 bases stayed unmatched. This chain's CDR3 is CASSVVRGGQGARYYGYTF. The CDR3 DNA reads TGTGCCAGCAGCGTCGTTCGGGGGGGACAGGGGGCGCGGTACTATGGCTACACCTTC.

As to this clonotype: This sequence may be a read error, since a much larger clone differs from it by one base. The V and J genes are TRBV7-6 and TRBJ1-2; possible D gene TRBD1, 6 bases. The CDR3 loop spans 15 amino acids. Germline loops: CDR1 SGHVS, CDR2 FNYEAQ. The V gene lost 5 bases and the J gene lost 2 bases, with 15 bases spanning the gap. The CDR3 loop reads CASSRGRGVNYGYTF. Written as DNA, the CDR3 is TGTGCCAGCAGCCGAGGCAGGGGAGTGAACTATGGCTACACCTTC.

This clonotype was counted a few times. The J gene is TRBJ2-7, the V gene TRBV20-1; D unclear. Trimming removed 5 bases at V and 2 bases at J, with 10 bases between. The CDR3 has 12 residues. The germline gives CDR1 DFQATT, CDR2 SNEGSKA (reference sequence). The CDR3 DNA reads as TGCAGTGCTTCGTACGAGACCTACGAGCAGTACTTC. It encodes CSASYETYEQYF.

This clonotype was found many times. This rearrangement joins TRBV15 to TRBJ2-5; D might be TRBD2 (6 bases). CDR3 length: 14 amino acids. V was pared by 1 base and J by 5 bases, with 11 bases between. Germline V gene lookup returns CDR1 LNHNV and CDR2 YYDKDF (reference sequence). The CDR3 region has the DNA TGTGCCACCAGCAGAGCGCGGGGTGGGGAGACCCAGTACTTC. Protein sequence: CATSRARGGETQYF.

The V and J genes are TRBV7-1 and TRBJ1-5; 7 positions agree with TRBD1. TRBV7-1 falls under the ORF class, with uncertain function. V lost 3 bases to trimming and J lost 4 bases; unmatched junction nucleotides: 6. CDR3 length equals 15 residues. The CDR3 DNA is TGTGCCAGCAGCTCCGGACAGGATCCAAATCAGCCCCAGCATTTT. As protein: CASSSGQDPNQPQHF.

The chain couples TRBV2 to TRBJ2-6; 7 bases map to TRBD1. Trimming at V came to 6 bases and at J to 4 bases, leaving 9 bases not matched to a gene. The CDR3 sequence is 16 residues long. Germline values: CDR1 SNHLY, CDR2 FYNNEI. This chain's CDR3 is CASSPTRGTGANVLTF. The CDR3 nucleotides read TGTGCCAGCAGCCCCACCAGGGGGACCGGGGCCAACGTCCTGACTTTC.

On this clonotype: A much larger clone is a single base away; this may be a read error. The chain carries TRBV20-1 and TRBJ2-7; D might be TRBD1 or TRBD2, each matching 5 bases. The CDR3 totals 13 residues. In germline, CDR1 is DFQATT, CDR2 SNEGSKA (reference sequence). The germline V and J ends were trimmed by 7 bases and 2 bases, with 15 bases remaining between them. CDR3 region: CSGSEGITYEQYF. Written as DNA, the CDR3 is TGCAGTGGGAGTGAGGGGATAACCTACGAGCAGTACTTC.

The chain carries TRBV20-1 and TRBJ2-7, with TRBD2 identical over 9 bases. Germline V gene data show CDR1 as DFQATT and CDR2 as SNEGSKA (reference sequence). The CDR3 is made up of 14 amino acids. The ends lost 4 bases at V and 2 bases at J; junction bases unmatched: 6. For the CDR3, the DNA is TGCAGTGCTAAATTAGCGGGGGTTGCCTACGAGCAGTACTTC. Translation: CSAKLAGVAYEQYF.

This clonotype turned up a few times. The J gene is TRBJ1-5, the V gene TRBV7-9; 8 bases agree with TRBD1. The CDR3 sequence is 17 residues long. V trimming: 2 bases; J trimming: 2 bases; junction bases outside the gene matches: 8. Germline V gives CDR1 SEHNR, CDR2 FQNEAQ (reference sequence). The CDR3, as DNA: TGTGCCAGCAGCTTATACTCAGGGGGCGTCGGCAATCAGCCCCAGCATTTT. This codes for CASSLYSGGVGNQPQHF.

The rearrangement joins TRBV5-5 to TRBJ1-1, with 7 bases fitting TRBD1. CDR3 length equals 13 residues. V trimming: 4 bases; J trimming: 7 bases; junction bases outside the gene matches: 7. Germline lookup yields CDR1 SGHKS and CDR2 YYEKEE (reference sequence). The CDR3 region has the DNA TGTGCCAGCAGCCCCCGGGACAGCCTTGAAGCTTTCTTT. It specifies CASSPRDSLEAFF.

This clonotype came up once. This chain uses TRBV9 with TRBJ1-1; D possibly corresponds to TRBD1 (5 bases). The germline V gene encodes CDR1 SGDLS and CDR2 YYNGEE. The ends were cut back, 7 bases at V and 6 bases at J, with 19 bases in the middle. The CDR3 covers 14 residues. The CDR3 DNA reads as TGTGCCAGCTCACCGCCAGGGTCCAACCCTGAAGCTTTCTTT. Its translation: CASSPPGSNPEAFF.

This sequence joins TRBV7-9 and TRBJ2-7, with 14 bases matching TRBD2. The V and J ends lost 7 bases and 2 bases, in that order; junction bases with no gene match: 13. The CDR3 extends over 18 amino acids. In germline, CDR1 is SEHNR, CDR2 FQNEAQ (reference sequence). CDR3 in amino acids: CASTGLAGGGITPYEQYF. The DNA of the CDR3 is TGTGCCAGCACCGGACTAGCGGGGGGCGGTATAACTCCCTACGAGCAGTACTTC.

J is TRBJ1-2 and V is TRBV19; D is ambiguous. The V gene lost 4 bases and the J gene lost 0 bases, with 9 bases spanning the gap. The CDR3 has 14 residues. Germline CDR1 is LNHDA and CDR2 is SQIVND (reference sequence). CDR3 in amino acids: CASSRAETNYGYTF. CDR3 coding DNA: TGTGCCAGTAGTAGGGCAGAGACTAACTATGGCTACACCTTC. Combining the CDR3 with reference TRBV19 and TRBJ1-2 gives the whole variable domain DGGITQSPKYLFRKEGQNVTLSCEQNLNHDAMYWYRQDPGQGLRLIYYSQIVNDFQKGDIAEGYSVSREKKESFPLTVTSAQKNPTAFYLCASSRAETNYGYTFGSGTRLTVV.

This clonotype was recorded only once. The junction departs from germline at one end; a sequencing error may be responsible. The chain is built from TRBV5-1 and TRBJ2-7; TRBD1 is a possible D gene (5 bases). The CDR3 is 14 amino acids. In germline, CDR1 is SGHRS, CDR2 YFSETQ. The CDR3 region is CASSLYQGSCEQYF. The CDR3 coding sequence is TGCGCCAGCAGCTTGTATCAGGGATCCTGCGAGCAGTACTTC.

The rearrangement joins TRBV5-8 to TRBJ1-1; D possibly corresponds to TRBD1 (6 bases). V lost 3 bases and J lost 10, with 10 bases in between. CDR3 length: 11 amino acids. CDR1 and CDR2 from the germline V gene are SGHTS and YDEGEE. CDR3 sequence reads: CASSSTGRAFF. The CDR3, as DNA: TGTGCCAGCAGCTCCACAGGGAGAGCTTTCTTT. The variable domain in full, with the rest retrieved from reference TRBV5-8 and TRBJ1-1, is EAGVTQSPTHLIKTRGQQATLRCSPISGHTSVYWYQQALGLGLQFLLWYDEGEERNRGNFPPRFSGRQFPNYSSELNVNALELEDSALYLCASSSTGRAFFGQGTRLTVV.

This clonotype was counted at least ten times. The chain uses TRBV7-6 and TRBJ1-6; D is perhaps TRBD1 (5 bases). The V gene's germline CDR1 is SGHVS and CDR2 FNYEAQ. The CDR3 runs to 15 residues. V was pared by 4 bases and J by 8 bases, with 15 bases between. The DNA of the CDR3 is TGTGCCAGCAGCTCGACCGGGACCGTATATTCACCCCTCCACTTT. Encoded protein: CASSSTGTVYSPLHF.

This clonotype appeared many times. This chain uses TRBV2 with TRBJ2-6; 7 bases agree with TRBD2. The CDR3 is made up of 15 amino acids. In germline, CDR1 is SNHLY, CDR2 FYNNEI. J gave up 2 bases and V 6 bases, and 4 bases lay outside the gene matches. The CDR3 region has the DNA TGTGCCAGCAGGGGCGGGGGTACTGGGGCCAACGTCCTGACTTTC. Translation: CASRGGGTGANVLTF.